The 3 T cell receptor beta chains below all came from one sample that was sequenced in a study of CD8 T cells in Susac syndrome. Reverse transcription of roughly 0.45 to 1 ug RNA was performed with random hexamers. TCRdb used MiXCR to reprocess the immunoSEQ multiplex PCR reads, holding one entry per CDR3 protein. This sample yields hundreds of thousands of distinct CDR3 sequences, of which around 93% are seen a single time; around 0.07% belongs to the top ten. The sample consisted of CD4+ T cells from PBMCs. All receptors derive from a human donor with multiple sclerosis.

This clonotype appeared once. The chain uses TRBV11-2 and TRBJ2-3; 7 bases map to TRBD1. The CDR3 sequence is 12 residues long. V lost 8 bases to trimming and J lost 8 bases; unmatched junction nucleotides: 7. Germline loops: CDR1 SGHAT, CDR2 FQNNGV. Here the CDR3 reads CASDRAQGTQYF. Here the CDR3 DNA reads TGTGCCAGCGACAGGGCTCAGGGTACGCAGTATTTT.

The chain recombines TRBV12-3 or TRBV12-4 with TRBJ2-3; a weak D match, TRBD2 (5 bases). CDR3 length: 16 amino acids. V was clipped by 3 bases and J by 0 bases, with 13 bases between them. CDR3 in DNA: TGTGCCAGCAGTTTGATGGCGGGCCTTAGCACAGATACGCAGTATTTT. Its protein is CASSLMAGLSTDTQYF.

J is TRBJ1-5 and V is TRBV19; 8 bases are a match to TRBD1. The V segment lost 5 bases and the J segment 3 bases; nucleotides outside the gene matches: 6. This CDR3 region has 15 residues. Germline V gives CDR1 LNHDA, CDR2 SQIVND (reference sequence). The CDR3 DNA follows: TGTGCCAGTAGTCCTTTGGACAGGGACAATCAGCCCCAGCATTTT. It yields the protein CASSPLDRDNQPQHF.